This is a list of T cell receptor beta chains from one sample in a study of T cells in Graves' hyperthyroidism and ophthalmopathy. TCRdb reprocessed the multiplex PCR reads with MiXCR, giving one entry per CDR3 protein. The sample comprises hundreds of thousands of distinct CDR3 sequences, roughly a quarter of which are singletons, and roughly 10% rests with the top ten. The sequencing input was blood. The receptors shown here come from a woman under 40 with Graves' ophthalmopathy. Each CDR3 is given with its conserved first and last residue. The D gene is left open where the match is weak. The size field is filled for only some rows; it gives once, few, many or a size class.

>TRBD1|TRBJ1-3|TRBV12-3/TRBV12-4|many
CASRYRGATNTIYF
TGTGCCAGCAGGTACAGGGGGGCTACAAACACCATATATTTT
>NA|TRBJ2-5|TRBV7-9|many
CASSLSMGGRAETQYF
TGTGCCAGCAGCTTATCCATGGGTGGCAGGGCGGAGACCCAGTACTTC
>NA|TRBJ1-5|TRBV5-5|NA
CASSLLRGRQPQHF
TGTGCCAGCAGCTTGTTAAGGGGTCGGCAGCCCCAGCATTTT
>NA|TRBJ2-2|TRBV20-1|NA
CSAKARGGIGELFF
TGCAGTGCTAAAGCGAGAGGGGGAATCGGGGAGCTGTTTTTT
>NA|TRBJ2-2|TRBV30|NA
CAWVEVNTGKLFF
TGTGCCTGGGTTGAGGTGAACACCGGGAAGCTGTTTTTT
>TRBD1|TRBJ2-7|TRBV12-3/TRBV12-4|NA
CASSLDRAPYEQYF
TGTGCCAGCAGTTTGGACAGGGCCCCCTACGAGCAGTACTTC
>NA|TRBJ2-5|TRBV7-2|NA
CASSPPWGAPRIQYF
TGTGCCAGCAGCCCACCTTGGGGTGCCCCAAGGATACAGTACTTC
>NA|TRBJ2-7|TRBV12-3/TRBV12-4|NA
CASAFSGSYEQYF
TGTGCCAGCGCTTTTAGCGGCTCCTACGAGCAGTACTTC
>NA|TRBJ2-7|TRBV20-1|NA
CSARNAQSSYEQYF
TGCAGTGCTAGAAACGCCCAGTCCTCCTACGAGCAGTACTTC
>TRBD1|TRBJ1-5|TRBV6-6|many
CASTYSSSGTGVGNQPQHF
TGTGCCAGCACCTACTCTTCTTCCGGGACAGGGGTAGGCAATCAGCCCCAGCATTTT
>NA|TRBJ2-3|TRBV3-1|NA
CASSQGQDSNQPQYF
TGTGCCAGCAGCCAAGGTCAGGATAGCAATCAGCCCCAGTATTTT
>NA|TRBJ1-1|TRBV19|few
CASSIRRDMNTEAFF
TGTGCCAGTAGTATTCGCAGGGATATGAACACTGAAGCTTTCTTT
>TRBD1|TRBJ1-5|TRBV27|many
CASSTGTGSQPQHF
TGTGCCAGCAGTACCGGGACAGGAAGTCAGCCCCAGCATTTT
>TRBD1|TRBJ2-7|TRBV15|NA
CATSRARQGEVNEQYF
TGTGCCACCAGCAGAGCAAGACAGGGGGAGGTAAATGAGCAGTACTTC
>NA|TRBJ1-3|TRBV9|NA
CVSSAELGTGNTIYF
TGTGTCAGCAGCGCAGAGTTGGGAACTGGAAACACCATATATTTT
>NA|TRBJ1-1|TRBV5-1|NA
CASSLENRNTEAFF
TGCGCCAGCAGCTTAGAAAACAGGAATACTGAAGCTTTCTTT
>NA|TRBJ2-5|TRBV6-2/TRBV6-3|many
CASSYGPKDQETQYF
TGTGCCAGCAGTTACGGCCCAAAGGACCAAGAGACCCAGTACTTC
>TRBD1|TRBJ2-7|TRBV20-1|few
CSALQGVSEQYF
TGCAGTGCCTTACAGGGGGTGAGCGAGCAGTACTTC
>NA|TRBJ2-7|TRBV30|NA
CAWSSGSPPYEQYF
TGTGCCTGGAGTAGTGGCAGTCCTCCCTACGAGCAGTACTTC
>TRBD2|TRBJ2-7|TRBV5-4|few
CASSSRGGGYEQYF
TGTGCCAGCAGCTCCCGCGGGGGGGGGTACGAGCAGTACTTC
>NA|TRBJ2-7|TRBV4-1|many
CASSHDSYEQYF
TGCGCCAGCAGCCACGACAGCTACGAGCAGTACTTC
>NA|TRBJ2-5|TRBV3-2|NA
CASSHLSHFTQETQYF
TGTGCCAGCAGCCACCTTTCGCACTTCACGCAAGAGACCCAGTACTTC
>NA|TRBJ1-1|TRBV3-1|NA
CASSHTKATEAFF
TGTGCCAGCAGCCATACAAAGGCGACTGAAGCTTTCTTT
>TRBD1|TRBJ2-7|TRBV10-3|NA
CAITAGTGGSYEQYF
TGTGCCATCACGGCCGGGACAGGGGGCTCCTACGAGCAGTACTTC
>NA|TRBJ2-5|TRBV3-1|once
CASSQENGGLETQYF
TGTGCCAGCAGCCAAGAGAACGGGGGATTAGAGACCCAGTACTTC
>NA|TRBJ1-1|TRBV6-1|many
CASGLTPGTILNTEAFF
TGTGCCAGCGGCCTTACCCCCGGGACGATCTTGAACACTGAAGCTTTCTTT
>NA|TRBJ2-7|TRBV18|NA
CASSPPGLGRLEQYF
TGTGCCAGCTCACCACCGGGTCTCGGGCGTCTCGAGCAGTACTTC
>TRBD1|TRBJ1-2|TRBV5-1|NA
CASFWDRDMGGYTF
TGCGCCAGCTTCTGGGACAGGGACATGGGAGGCTACACCTTC
>NA|TRBJ1-4|TRBV29-1|many
CSVDAGMDEKLFF
TGCAGCGTTGACGCAGGGATGGATGAAAAACTGTTTTTT
>NA|TRBJ2-7|TRBV6-2/TRBV6-3|many
CASSYSGLGRHEQYF
TGTGCCAGCAGTTACTCGGGTTTGGGGAGGCACGAGCAGTACTTC
>NA|TRBJ2-3|TRBV12-3/TRBV12-4|NA
CASSLEALVDTQYF
TGTGCCAGCAGTTTGGAGGCCCTCGTTGATACGCAGTATTTT
>TRBD2|TRBJ2-5|TRBV4-1|many
CASSPPPGLAEQETQYF
TGCGCCAGCAGTCCCCCTCCGGGACTAGCGGAACAAGAGACCCAGTACTTC
>NA|TRBJ2-7|TRBV28|many
CASTYFAGRAYEQYF
TGTGCCAGCACCTATTTTGCCGGACGAGCCTACGAGCAGTACTTC
>NA|TRBJ1-5|TRBV4-3|few
CASSQEPPGAGVQPQHF
TGCGCCAGCAGCCAAGAACCCCCAGGGGCCGGAGTTCAGCCCCAGCATTTT
>NA|TRBJ1-1|TRBV6-2/TRBV6-3|NA
CASSGASGNTEAFF
TGTGCCAGCAGTGGGGCCAGCGGGAACACTGAAGCTTTCTTT
>NA|TRBJ1-1|TRBV6-1|NA
CAHSDGRNTEAFF
TGTGCCCACAGTGACGGACGGAACACTGAAGCTTTCTTT
>TRBD2|TRBJ2-5|TRBV20-1|few
CSAILAAAQETQYF
TGCAGTGCTATACTAGCGGCCGCCCAAGAGACCCAGTACTTC
>NA|TRBJ2-2|TRBV12-3/TRBV12-4|few
CASSLGPNWTGELFF
TGTGCCAGCAGTTTGGGGCCTAACTGGACGGGGGAGCTGTTTTTT
>TRBD1|TRBJ1-1|TRBV12-3/TRBV12-4|many
CASSSRDRSEAFF
TGTGCCAGCAGTTCCCGGGACAGGAGCGAAGCTTTCTTT
>NA|TRBJ1-2|TRBV27|NA
CASSSQGRGNGYTF
TGTGCCAGCAGTTCCCAAGGTCGAGGGAATGGCTACACCTTC
>NA|TRBJ2-6|TRBV18|NA
CASSTTSTATSGANVLTF
TGTGCCAGCTCAACAACTAGCACAGCCACCTCTGGGGCCAACGTCCTGACTTTC
>NA|TRBJ2-7|TRBV24-1|NA
CATGGEQYF
TGTGCCACCGGGGGGGAGCAGTACTTC
>NA|TRBJ1-3|TRBV9|NA
CASSVDLGVSSGNTIYF
TGTGCCAGCAGCGTAGATCTGGGGGTGAGCTCTGGAAACACCATATATTTT
>TRBD2|TRBJ2-7|TRBV27|NA
CASSVGTSGRYEQYF
TGTGCCAGCAGTGTAGGGACTAGCGGGAGGTACGAGCAGTACTTC
>TRBD1|TRBJ1-2|TRBV6-4|many
CASSNMAGGDYGYTF
TGTGCCAGCAGTAACATGGCAGGGGGCGACTATGGCTACACCTTC
>TRBD2|TRBJ2-5|TRBV20-1|few
CSAGGLAGPEETQYF
TGCAGTGCTGGGGGTCTAGCGGGGCCTGAGGAGACCCAGTACTTC
>NA|TRBJ1-1|TRBV30|NA
CACAPMNTEAFF
TGTGCCTGCGCCCCGATGAACACTGAAGCTTTCTTT
>NA|TRBJ2-2|TRBV20-1|few
CSARKSNTGELFF
TGCAGTGCTAGAAAATCGAACACCGGGGAGCTGTTTTTT
>NA|TRBJ1-2|TRBV7-9|many
CASSFSSANYGYTF
TGTGCCAGCAGCTTCTCTTCAGCTAACTATGGCTACACCTTC
>NA|TRBJ1-6|TRBV6-2/TRBV6-3|many
CASSYVGSYNSPLHF
TGTGCCAGCAGTTACGTAGGAAGCTATAATTCACCCCTCCACTTT
>TRBD2|TRBJ2-7|TRBV28|NA
CASSLYGSGRGQYF
TGTGCCAGCAGTTTATATGGTAGCGGGAGGGGGCAGTACTTC
>NA|TRBJ2-7|TRBV6-2/TRBV6-3|NA
CASSESLTYEQYF
TGTGCCAGCAGCGAGAGCTTAACCTACGAGCAGTACTTC
>NA|TRBJ2-5|TRBV11-2|once
CASSSLVRRETQYF
TGTGCCAGCAGTTCCCTTGTGAGGAGGGAGACCCAGTACTTC
>NA|TRBJ2-4|TRBV19|many
CASRQGWDIQYF
TGTGCCAGTAGACAGGGCTGGGACATTCAGTACTTC
>NA|TRBJ1-2|TRBV12-3/TRBV12-4|many
CASSYQKNYGYTF
TGTGCCAGCAGTTACCAAAAGAACTATGGCTACACCTTC
>NA|TRBJ1-5|TRBV20-1|many
CSALRGNQPQHF
TGCAGTGCTCTTCGGGGGAATCAGCCCCAGCATTTT